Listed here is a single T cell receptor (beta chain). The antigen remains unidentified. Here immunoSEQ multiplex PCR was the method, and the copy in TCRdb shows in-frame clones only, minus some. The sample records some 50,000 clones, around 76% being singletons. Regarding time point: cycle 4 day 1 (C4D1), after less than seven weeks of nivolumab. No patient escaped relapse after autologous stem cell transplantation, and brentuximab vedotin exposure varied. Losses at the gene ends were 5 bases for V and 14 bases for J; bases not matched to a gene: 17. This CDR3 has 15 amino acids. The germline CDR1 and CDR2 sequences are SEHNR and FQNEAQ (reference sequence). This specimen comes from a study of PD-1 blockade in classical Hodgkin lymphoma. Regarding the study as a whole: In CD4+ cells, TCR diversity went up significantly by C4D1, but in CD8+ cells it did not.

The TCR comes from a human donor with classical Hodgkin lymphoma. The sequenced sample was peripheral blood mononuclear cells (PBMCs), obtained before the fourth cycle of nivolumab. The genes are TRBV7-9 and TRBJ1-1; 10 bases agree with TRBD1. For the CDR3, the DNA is TGTGCCAGCAGCCTTAGCTTAGTAGAGACAGGGGGCAGCTTCTTT. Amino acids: CASSLSLVETGGSFF. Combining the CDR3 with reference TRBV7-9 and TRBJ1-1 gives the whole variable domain DTGVSQNPRHKITKRGQNVTFRCDPISEHNRLYWYRQTLGQGPEFLTYFQNEAQLEKSRLLSDRFSAERPKGSFSTLEIQRTEQGDSAMYLCASSLSLVETGGSFFGQGTRLTVV.